This is a list of T cell receptor beta chains from one sample in a study of T-cell reconstitution after alpha-beta-depleted transplantation in children. TCRdb re-analysed the PCR reads in MiXCR, keeping a single row per CDR3 protein. Here the sample spans about 690,000 distinct CDR3 sequences, 16% being singletons. The source was PBMCs from the stem cell graft donor, collected from the stem cell graft. These receptors were obtained from a human donor who donated a stem cell graft to a child with acute myeloid leukemia. Each CDR3 is given with its conserved first and last residue. The D gene is left open where the match is weak. Rows give clone size only sometimes, using once, few, many, or a class for an expanded clone.

v_call	d_call	clone_size	j_call	cdr3_nt	cdr3_aa
TRBV7-2	NA	NA	TRBJ2-3	TGTGCCAGCAGCTTGGACCCGAGAACGCAGTATTTT	CASSLDPRTQYF
TRBV24-1	TRBD1	many	TRBJ1-1	TGTGCCACCAGACAGGGGGCGACGGGCACTGAAGCTTTCTTT	CATRQGATGTEAFF
TRBV20-1	TRBD1	NA	TRBJ2-1	TGCAGTGCTAGAGAGGGGCCCGGGACAGGGGATTACAATGAGCAGTTCTTC	CSAREGPGTGDYNEQFF
TRBV10-3	NA	many	TRBJ1-5	TGTGCCATCAGCGCCGGGGGTAACAATCAGCCCCAGCATTTT	CAISAGGNNQPQHF
TRBV9	TRBD2	NA	TRBJ2-7	TGTGCCAGCAGCGCTTTCGGGACTAGCGGGTACGAGCAGTACTTC	CASSAFGTSGYEQYF
TRBV20-1	NA	few	TRBJ2-6	TGCAGTGCTAGAGACCTACGGGGGTCGAGCTCTGGGGCCAACGTCCTGACTTTC	CSARDLRGSSSGANVLTF
TRBV6-5	NA	many	TRBJ2-3	TGTGCCAGCAGTTCCTCAGGGCCAGATACGCAGTATTTT	CASSSSGPDTQYF
TRBV20-1	NA	few	TRBJ1-5	TGCAGTGCTCTTGGACAGCCGAATCAGCCCCAGCATTTT	CSALGQPNQPQHF
TRBV3-1	TRBD2	few	TRBJ2-2	TGTGCCAGCAGCCAAGAAATCGGATGGACTAGCGGGGGGCAGGGGACCGGGGAGCTGTTTTTT	CASSQEIGWTSGGQGTGELFF
TRBV20-1	TRBD2	many	TRBJ2-4	TGCAGTGCAGAGCGGGGGGGCCGGCTGTCCAAAAACATTCAGTACTTC	CSAERGGRLSKNIQYF
TRBV29-1	NA	many	TRBJ2-5	TGCAGCGTTGCTACGGAGACCCAGTACTTC	CSVATETQYF
TRBV4-3	TRBD2	NA	TRBJ2-3	TGCGCCAGCAGCCTGATAGCGGGGGGGCGTTTTTCAGATACGCAGTATTTT	CASSLIAGGRFSDTQYF
TRBV12-3/TRBV12-4	NA	many	TRBJ1-3	TGTGCCAGCAGCCTCGACGGCCGCTCTGGAAACACCATATATTTT	CASSLDGRSGNTIYF
TRBV2	TRBD1	NA	TRBJ2-1	TGTGCCAGCAGTGAAAGGGACAGAATGGGTGAGCAGTTCTTC	CASSERDRMGEQFF
TRBV28	TRBD2	NA	TRBJ2-3	TGTGCCAGCAACCGACTAGCGGGGGGGGCTAGCACAGATACGCAGTATTTT	CASNRLAGGASTDTQYF
TRBV15	TRBD1	NA	TRBJ1-4	TGTGCCACCAGCAGAAGACAGGGCTCGAATGAAAAACTGTTTTTT	CATSRRQGSNEKLFF
TRBV20-1	NA	many	TRBJ2-1	TGCAGTGCTAGAGGGACAGGGACTAATGACGAGCAGTTCTTC	CSARGTGTNDEQFF
TRBV20-1	NA	many	TRBJ2-3	TGCAGTGCTAGAGGGAGGACAGCTGGAGATACGCAGTATTTT	CSARGRTAGDTQYF
TRBV11-2	TRBD2	NA	TRBJ2-7	TGTGCCAGCAGCCCTACTAGCGGTAGTGTGTACGAGCAGTACTTC	CASSPTSGSVYEQYF
TRBV14	NA	few	TRBJ2-5	TGTGCCAGCAGCCCGGGGTTGGGGGAGACCCAGTACTTC	CASSPGLGETQYF
TRBV20-1	NA	many	TRBJ2-7	TGCAGTGCTAGTGTAGGGTGGTCCTACGAGCAGTACTTC	CSASVGWSYEQYF
TRBV7-3	NA	many	TRBJ2-3	TGTGCCAGCAGCTTACCCCTGAGTGGGGGGGGCGGAGATACGCAGTATTTT	CASSLPLSGGGGDTQYF